Listed below are T cell receptor beta chains from one sample, sequenced in a study of neoadjuvant anti-PD-1 for oral cavity cancer. Profiled with immunoSEQ multiplex PCR; TCRdb holds only in-frame clones, not every one. The profile shows some 17,000 clones, around 62% of them singletons. The material sequenced was PBMCs, taken before nivolumab (anti-PD-1) treatment. The origin of the receptors is a person aged 35-79 years with oral cavity squamous cell carcinoma. The CDR3 runs from the conserved cysteine through the conserved F or W. D genes are given only for firm matches. Some rows have no size entry. The others give once, few or many, or a class for an expanded clone.

j_gene	len	v_gene	d_gene	abundance	CDR3aa	CDR3nt
TRBJ1-4	14	TRBV25-1	.	few	CASSESSTGEKLFF	TGTGCCAGCAGTGAGAGCTCCACGGGGGAAAAACTGTTTTTT
TRBJ2-2	18	TRBV11-2	TRBD1	.	CASSLASRTGTNTGELFF	TGTGCCAGCAGCCTAGCATCCCGGACAGGGACGAACACCGGGGAGCTGTTTTTT
TRBJ2-1	16	TRBV10-3	TRBD2	.	CAISGQVAGGTNEQFF	TGTGCCATCAGTGGGCAGGTAGCGGGAGGAACAAATGAGCAGTTCTTC
TRBJ1-4	13	TRBV15	TRBD1	few	CAFQGQPNEKLFF	TGTGCCTTCCAGGGACAGCCTAATGAAAAACTGTTTTTT
TRBJ2-5	14	TRBV25-1	.	.	CASSVRGAGETQYF	TGTGCCAGCAGTGTTCGGGGGGCGGGAGAGACCCAGTACTTC
TRBJ2-7	15	TRBV10-2	TRBD2	.	CASSEYAGVGYEQYF	TGCGCCAGCAGTGAGTATGCGGGGGTAGGCTACGAGCAGTACTTC
TRBJ2-7	15	TRBV6-1	TRBD2	.	CASSRLAGDFYEQYF	TGTGCCAGCAGTAGACTAGCGGGAGACTTCTACGAGCAGTACTTC
TRBJ1-5	15	TRBV9	.	.	CASSVGSGGNQPQHF	TGTGCCAGCAGCGTAGGGTCGGGAGGGAATCAGCCCCAGCATTTT
TRBJ2-5	14	TRBV25-1	.	.	CASSDWQVQETQYF	TGTGCCAGCAGTGATTGGCAGGTCCAAGAGACCCAGTACTTC
TRBJ2-7	13	TRBV10-1	.	once	CASSESDPYEQYF	TGCGCCAGCAGTGAGTCAGACCCCTACGAGCAGTACTTC
TRBJ2-2	15	TRBV5-1	TRBD1	.	CASSSPGQGTGELFF	TGCGCCAGCAGCTCCCCGGGACAGGGAACCGGGGAGCTGTTTTTT
TRBJ2-5	15	TRBV10-3	TRBD2	.	CAISEHPGGKETQYF	TGTGCCATCAGTGAGCACCCGGGGGGAAAAGAGACCCAGTACTTC
TRBJ2-7	12	TRBV29-1	.	.	CSVTRGGVEQYF	TGCAGCGTAACTAGAGGGGGGGTCGAGCAGTACTTC
TRBJ1-2	13	TRBV11-2	.	.	CASSLDDRNGYTF	TGTGCCAGCAGCTTAGACGACAGAAATGGCTACACCTTC
TRBJ2-1	16	TRBV30	TRBD1	.	CAWSIPGQPTSNEQFF	TGTGCCTGGAGTATACCGGGACAGCCGACTTCCAATGAGCAGTTCTTC
TRBJ2-7	12	TRBV29-1	.	.	CSATGLPSEQYF	TGCAGCGCAACGGGACTCCCGAGCGAGCAGTACTTC
TRBJ2-2	14	TRBV10-2	TRBD2	few	CARAREGNTGELFF	TGCGCCAGGGCCCGGGAGGGGAACACCGGGGAGCTGTTTTTT
TRBJ2-7	14	TRBV10-2	TRBD1	few	CASRPGQGTYEQYF	TGCGCCAGCAGACCAGGACAGGGGACTTACGAGCAGTACTTC
TRBJ2-7	15	TRBV5-4	TRBD1	.	CASSTHGTGKDEQYF	TGTGCCAGCAGCACCCACGGGACAGGGAAGGACGAGCAGTACTTC
TRBJ1-5	14	TRBV6-6	.	few	CASSFTGRNQPQHF	TGTGCCAGCAGTTTTACAGGACGCAATCAGCCCCAGCATTTT
TRBJ2-1	13	TRBV9	.	.	CASSVATRAEQFF	TGTGCCAGCAGCGTAGCTACGAGGGCCGAGCAGTTCTTC
TRBJ1-1	15	TRBV7-6	TRBD1	.	CASSLVGGGNTEAFF	TGTGCCAGCAGCTTAGTGGGAGGGGGCAACACTGAAGCTTTCTTT
TRBJ1-1	13	TRBV6-6	.	.	CASGDVQNTEAFF	TGTGCCAGCGGGGACGTTCAGAACACTGAAGCTTTCTTT
TRBJ2-2	14	TRBV6-4	TRBD1	.	CASSDRGRTGELFF	TGTGCCAGCAGCGACAGGGGGCGAACCGGGGAGCTGTTTTTT
TRBJ2-1	12	TRBV6-6	.	.	CASSRGWDEQFF	TGTGCCAGCAGCAGGGGTTGGGATGAGCAGTTCTTC
TRBJ2-1	15	TRBV4-1	TRBD2	.	CASSQEIAGDNEQFF	TGCGCCAGCAGCCAAGAAATCGCGGGAGACAATGAGCAGTTCTTC
TRBJ2-1	15	TRBV5-1	.	few	CASSLTLGPSNEQFF	TGCGCCAGCAGCTTGACGCTTGGACCAAGCAATGAGCAGTTCTTC
TRBJ2-3	11	TRBV29-1	.	.	CSATNTDTQYF	TGCAGCGCCACGAACACAGATACGCAGTATTTT
TRBJ2-3	12	TRBV6-1	.	.	CASSEKEDTQYF	TGTGCCAGCAGTGAGAAGGAAGATACGCAGTATTTT
TRBJ2-3	16	TRBV9	.	.	CASSVGQGAGTDTQYF	TGTGCCAGCAGCGTAGGTCAGGGAGCGGGCACAGATACGCAGTATTTT
TRBJ2-2	14	TRBV19	.	.	CASSIGTTLGELFF	TGTGCCAGTAGTATAGGGACGACTTTGGGGGAGCTGTTTTTT
TRBJ1-2	12	TRBV28	.	few	CADYEFNYGYTF	TGTGCCGATTATGAGTTTAACTATGGCTACACCTTC
TRBJ1-5	17	TRBV28	.	.	CASSFFRTARVDQPQHF	TGTGCCAGCAGTTTTTTTAGGACGGCCCGGGTCGATCAGCCCCAGCATTTT
TRBJ1-5	15	TRBV5-6	TRBD1	few	CASSLGGQGRQPQHF	TGTGCCAGCAGCTTAGGGGGACAGGGGAGGCAGCCCCAGCATTTT
TRBJ1-1	12	TRBV6-5	TRBD1	few	CASGKGDSFGFF	TGTGCCAGCGGAAAAGGGGACAGTTTTGGTTTCTTT
TRBJ2-7	14	TRBV9	TRBD2	.	CASSAGTTSREQYF	TGTGCCAGCAGCGCCGGGACTACGAGTCGCGAGCAGTACTTC
TRBJ2-3	15	TRBV6-1	TRBD1	.	CASSPGQGLPDTQYF	TGTGCCAGCAGTCCGGGACAGGGGTTGCCAGATACGCAGTATTTT
TRBJ2-7	14	TRBV7-3	.	.	CASRPRHMGAEQYF	TGTGCCAGCAGGCCACGACATATGGGGGCCGAGCAGTACTTC